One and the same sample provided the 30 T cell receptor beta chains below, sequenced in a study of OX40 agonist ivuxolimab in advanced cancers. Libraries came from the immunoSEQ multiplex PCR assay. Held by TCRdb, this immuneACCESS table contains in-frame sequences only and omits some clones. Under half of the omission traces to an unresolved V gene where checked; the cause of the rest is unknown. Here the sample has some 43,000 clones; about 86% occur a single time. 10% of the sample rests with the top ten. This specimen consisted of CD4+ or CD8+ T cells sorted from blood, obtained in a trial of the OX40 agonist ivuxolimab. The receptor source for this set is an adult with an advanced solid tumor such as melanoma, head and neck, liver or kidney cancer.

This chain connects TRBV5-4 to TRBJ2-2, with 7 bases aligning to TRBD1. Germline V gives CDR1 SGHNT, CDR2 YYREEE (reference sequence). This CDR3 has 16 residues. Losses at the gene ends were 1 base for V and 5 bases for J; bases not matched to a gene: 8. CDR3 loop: CASSLPRQGRTGELFF. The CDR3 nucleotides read TGTGCCAGCAGCTTGCCGCGACAGGGTAGAACCGGGGAGCTGTTTTTT.

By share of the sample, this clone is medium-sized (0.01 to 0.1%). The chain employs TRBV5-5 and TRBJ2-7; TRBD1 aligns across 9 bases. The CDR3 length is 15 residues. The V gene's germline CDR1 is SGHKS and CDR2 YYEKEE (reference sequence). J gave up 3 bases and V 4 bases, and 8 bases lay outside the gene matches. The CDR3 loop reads CASSTTGGNFYEQYF. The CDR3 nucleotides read TGTGCCAGCAGCACGACAGGGGGAAATTTCTACGAGCAGTACTTC.

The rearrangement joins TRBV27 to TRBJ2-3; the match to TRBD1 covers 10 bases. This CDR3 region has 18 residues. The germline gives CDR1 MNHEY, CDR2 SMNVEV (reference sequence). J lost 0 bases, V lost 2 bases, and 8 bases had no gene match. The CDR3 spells CASSLLGTGAYSTDTQYF. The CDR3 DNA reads TGTGCCAGCAGTTTACTCGGGACAGGGGCTTATAGCACAGATACGCAGTATTTT.

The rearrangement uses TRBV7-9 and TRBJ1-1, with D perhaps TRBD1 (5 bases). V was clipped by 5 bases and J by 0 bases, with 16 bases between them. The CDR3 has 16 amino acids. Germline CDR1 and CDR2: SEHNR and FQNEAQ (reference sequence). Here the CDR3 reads CASSAGQSRMNTEAFF. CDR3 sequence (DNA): TGTGCCAGCAGCGCGGGGCAGTCGAGAATGAACACTGAAGCTTTCTTT.

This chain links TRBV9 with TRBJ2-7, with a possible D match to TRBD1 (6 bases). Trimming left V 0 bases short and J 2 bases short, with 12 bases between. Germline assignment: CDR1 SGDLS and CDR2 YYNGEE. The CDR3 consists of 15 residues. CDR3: CASSVGAGATYEQYF. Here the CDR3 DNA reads TGTGCCAGCAGCGTAGGGGCAGGGGCCACCTACGAGCAGTACTTC.

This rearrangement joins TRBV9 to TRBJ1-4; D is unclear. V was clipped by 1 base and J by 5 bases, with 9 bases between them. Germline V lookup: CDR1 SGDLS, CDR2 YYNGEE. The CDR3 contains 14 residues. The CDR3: CASSVSGLNEKLFF. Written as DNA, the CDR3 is TGTGCCAGCAGCGTATCCGGCCTCAATGAAAAACTGTTTTTT.

The CDR3 DNA follows: TGTGCCAGCAGCGTCGAGGGATACCCGGTAGAAAAACTGTTTTTT. Translating it yields CASSVEGYPVEKLFF. J is TRBJ1-4 and V is TRBV9, with D unclear. Germline V gene data show CDR1 as SGDLS and CDR2 as YYNGEE. There are 15 residues in the CDR3. Trimming cost V 2 bases and J 8 bases, with 16 bases left between them.

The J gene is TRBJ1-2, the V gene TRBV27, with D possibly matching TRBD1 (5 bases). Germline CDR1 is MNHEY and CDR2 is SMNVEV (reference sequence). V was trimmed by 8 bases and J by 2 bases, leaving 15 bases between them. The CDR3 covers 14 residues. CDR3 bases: TGTGCCAGCTGGGACGGGGGATCGAACTATGGCTACACCTTC. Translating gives CASWDGGSNYGYTF.

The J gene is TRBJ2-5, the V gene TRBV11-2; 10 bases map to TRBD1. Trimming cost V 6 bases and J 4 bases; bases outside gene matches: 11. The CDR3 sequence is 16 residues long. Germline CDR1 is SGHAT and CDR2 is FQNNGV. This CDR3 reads CASRVRDRGMGETQYF. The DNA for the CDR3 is TGTGCCAGCAGGGTACGGGACAGGGGTATGGGAGAGACCCAGTACTTC.

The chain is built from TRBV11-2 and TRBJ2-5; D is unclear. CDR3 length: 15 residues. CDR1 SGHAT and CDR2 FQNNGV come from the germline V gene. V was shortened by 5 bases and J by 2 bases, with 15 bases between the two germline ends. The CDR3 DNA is TGTGCCAGCAGCCACTACGACCAGGCGCAAGAGACCCAGTACTTC. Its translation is CASSHYDQAQETQYF.

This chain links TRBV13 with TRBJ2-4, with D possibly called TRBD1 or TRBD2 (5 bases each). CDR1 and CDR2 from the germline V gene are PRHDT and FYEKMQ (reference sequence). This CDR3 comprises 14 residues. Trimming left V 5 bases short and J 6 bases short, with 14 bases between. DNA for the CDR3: TGTGCCAGCAGCCCACGGACTCAGGGAAACATTCAGTACTTC. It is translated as CASSPRTQGNIQYF.

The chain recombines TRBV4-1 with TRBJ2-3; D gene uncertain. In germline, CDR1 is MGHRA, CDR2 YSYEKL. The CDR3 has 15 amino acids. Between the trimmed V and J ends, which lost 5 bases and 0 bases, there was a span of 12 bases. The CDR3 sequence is CASSVSVTSTDTQYF. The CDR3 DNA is TGCGCCAGCAGCGTGAGCGTAACTAGCACAGATACGCAGTATTTT.

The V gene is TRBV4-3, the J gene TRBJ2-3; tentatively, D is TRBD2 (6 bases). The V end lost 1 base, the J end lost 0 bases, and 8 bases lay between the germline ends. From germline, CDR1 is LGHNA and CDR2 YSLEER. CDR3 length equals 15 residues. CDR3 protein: CASSQGSGSTDTQYF. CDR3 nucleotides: TGCGCCAGCAGCCAAGGGAGCGGGAGCACAGATACGCAGTATTTT.

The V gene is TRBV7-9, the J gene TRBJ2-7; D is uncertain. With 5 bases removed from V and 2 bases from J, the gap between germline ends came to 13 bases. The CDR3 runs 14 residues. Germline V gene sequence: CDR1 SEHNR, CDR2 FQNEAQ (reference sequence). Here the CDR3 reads CASSPGRNPYEQYF. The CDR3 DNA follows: TGTGCCAGCAGCCCCGGACGGAATCCCTACGAGCAGTACTTC.

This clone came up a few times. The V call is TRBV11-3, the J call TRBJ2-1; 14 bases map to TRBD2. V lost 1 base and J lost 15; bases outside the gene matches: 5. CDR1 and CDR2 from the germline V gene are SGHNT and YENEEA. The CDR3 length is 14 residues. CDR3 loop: CASSLVGLAGVGFF. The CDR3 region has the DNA TGTGCCAGCAGCTTAGTGGGACTAGCGGGAGTGGGGTTCTTC.

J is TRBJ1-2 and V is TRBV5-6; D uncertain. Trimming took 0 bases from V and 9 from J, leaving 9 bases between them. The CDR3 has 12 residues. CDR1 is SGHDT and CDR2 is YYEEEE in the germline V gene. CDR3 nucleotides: TGTGCCAGCAGCTTGGCGTCCGACAGCTACACCTTC. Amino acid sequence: CASSLASDSYTF.

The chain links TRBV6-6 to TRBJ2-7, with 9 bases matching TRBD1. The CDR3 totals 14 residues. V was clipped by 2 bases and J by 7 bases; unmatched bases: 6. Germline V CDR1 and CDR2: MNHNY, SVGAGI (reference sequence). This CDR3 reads CASSYTTGGWEQYF. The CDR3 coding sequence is TGTGCCAGCAGTTACACTACAGGGGGCTGGGAGCAGTACTTC.

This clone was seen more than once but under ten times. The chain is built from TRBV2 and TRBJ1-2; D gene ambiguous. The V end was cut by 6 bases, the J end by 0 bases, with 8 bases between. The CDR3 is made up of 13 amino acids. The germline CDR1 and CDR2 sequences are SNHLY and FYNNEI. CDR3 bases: TGTGCCAGCAGCCCCCCGCCTAACTATGGCTACACCTTC. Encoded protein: CASSPPPNYGYTF. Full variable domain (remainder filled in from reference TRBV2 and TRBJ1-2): EPEVTQTPSHQVTQMGQEVILRCVPISNHLYFYWYRQILGQKVEFLVSFYNNEISEKSEIFDDQFSVERPDGSNFTLKIRSTKLEDSAMYFCASSPPPNYGYTFGSGTRLTVV.

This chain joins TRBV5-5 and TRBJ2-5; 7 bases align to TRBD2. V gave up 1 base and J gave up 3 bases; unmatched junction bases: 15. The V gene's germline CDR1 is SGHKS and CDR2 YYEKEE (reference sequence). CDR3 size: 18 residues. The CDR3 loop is CASSLPPGEGVREETQYF. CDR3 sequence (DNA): TGTGCCAGCAGCTTGCCGCCCGGGGAGGGAGTACGGGAAGAGACCCAGTACTTC.

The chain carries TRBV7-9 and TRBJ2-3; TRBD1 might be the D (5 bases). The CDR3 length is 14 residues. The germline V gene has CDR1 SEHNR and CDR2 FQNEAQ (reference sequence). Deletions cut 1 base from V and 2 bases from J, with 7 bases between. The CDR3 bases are TGTGCCAGCAGCTTAGGACAGATCACAGATACGCAGTATTTT. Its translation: CASSLGQITDTQYF.

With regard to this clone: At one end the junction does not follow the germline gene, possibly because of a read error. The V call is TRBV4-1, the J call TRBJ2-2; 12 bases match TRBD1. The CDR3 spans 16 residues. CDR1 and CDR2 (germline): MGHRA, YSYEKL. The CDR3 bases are TGCGCCAGCAGCCCGGGACAGGGGGCGAACCCCGGGGAGCTGTTTTTT. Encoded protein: CASSPGQGANPGELFF.

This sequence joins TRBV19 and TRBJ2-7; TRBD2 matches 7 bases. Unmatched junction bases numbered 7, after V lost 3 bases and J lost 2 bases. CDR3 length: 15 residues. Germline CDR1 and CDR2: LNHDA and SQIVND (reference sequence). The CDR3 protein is CASSMDQGGAYEQYF. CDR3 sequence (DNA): TGTGCCAGTAGTATGGACCAGGGAGGGGCCTACGAGCAGTACTTC.

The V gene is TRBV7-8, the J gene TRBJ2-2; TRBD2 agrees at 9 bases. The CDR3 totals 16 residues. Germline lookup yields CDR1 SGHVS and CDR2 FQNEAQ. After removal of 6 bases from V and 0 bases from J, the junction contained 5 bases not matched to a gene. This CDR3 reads CASRPLAGANTGELFF. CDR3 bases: TGTGCCAGCAGACCACTAGCGGGCGCGAACACCGGGGAGCTGTTTTTT.

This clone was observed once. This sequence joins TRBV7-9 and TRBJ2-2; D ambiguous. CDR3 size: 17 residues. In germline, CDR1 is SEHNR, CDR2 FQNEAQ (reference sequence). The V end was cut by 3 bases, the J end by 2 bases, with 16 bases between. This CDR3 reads CASSFGPLLKNTGELFF. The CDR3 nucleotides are TGTGCCAGCAGCTTTGGTCCCCTACTGAAAAACACCGGGGAGCTGTTTTTT.

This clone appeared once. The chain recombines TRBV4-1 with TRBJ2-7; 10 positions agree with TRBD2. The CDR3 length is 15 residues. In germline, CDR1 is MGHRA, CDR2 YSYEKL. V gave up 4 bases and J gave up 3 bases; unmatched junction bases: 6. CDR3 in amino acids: CASSRGLAEGYEQYF. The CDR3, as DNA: TGCGCCAGCAGCCGCGGACTAGCGGAGGGCTACGAGCAGTACTTC.

In DNA, the CDR3 is TGTGCCAGCAGTCCCGGGGGATTGAACACTGAAGCTTTCTTT. It codes for CASSPGGLNTEAFF. The chain employs TRBV6-1 and TRBJ1-1; D might be TRBD1 (5 bases). Trimming took 5 bases from V and 0 from J, leaving 10 bases between them. This CDR3 region has 14 residues. Germline CDR1 is MNHNS and CDR2 is SASEGT.

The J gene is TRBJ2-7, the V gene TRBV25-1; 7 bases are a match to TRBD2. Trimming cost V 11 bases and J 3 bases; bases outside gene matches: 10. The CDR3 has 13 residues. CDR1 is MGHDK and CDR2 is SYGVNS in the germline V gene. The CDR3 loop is CASTGTTYYEQYF. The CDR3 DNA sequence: TGTGCCTCCACCGGGACTACCTACTACGAGCAGTACTTC.

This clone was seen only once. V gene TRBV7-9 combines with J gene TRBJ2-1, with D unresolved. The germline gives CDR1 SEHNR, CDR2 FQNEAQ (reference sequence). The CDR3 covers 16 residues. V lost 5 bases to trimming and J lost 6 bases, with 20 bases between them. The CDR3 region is CASSPTPDPALNEQFF. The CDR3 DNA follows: TGTGCCAGCAGCCCTACCCCGGACCCCGCCCTCAATGAGCAGTTCTTC.

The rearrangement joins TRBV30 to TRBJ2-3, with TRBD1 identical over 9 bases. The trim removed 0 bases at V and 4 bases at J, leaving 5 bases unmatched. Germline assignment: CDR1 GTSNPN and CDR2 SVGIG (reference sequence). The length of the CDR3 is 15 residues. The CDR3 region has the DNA TGTGCCTGGAGTGTACGAGACAGGGGGTCAGATACGCAGTATTTT. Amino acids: CAWSVRDRGSDTQYF.

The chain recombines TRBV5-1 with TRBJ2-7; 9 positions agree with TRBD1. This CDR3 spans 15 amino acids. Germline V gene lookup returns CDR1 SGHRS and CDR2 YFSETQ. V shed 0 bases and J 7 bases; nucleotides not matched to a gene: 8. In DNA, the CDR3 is TGCGCCAGCAGCTTGGGGACGGGACAGGGAAAGGAGCAGTACTTC. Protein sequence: CASSLGTGQGKEQYF. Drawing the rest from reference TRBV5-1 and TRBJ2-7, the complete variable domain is KAGVTQTPRYLIKTRGQQVTLSCSPISGHRSVSWYQQTPGQGLQFLFEYFSETQRNKGNFPGRFSGRQFSNSRSEMNVSTLELGDSALYLCASSLGTGQGKEQYFGPGTRLTVT.